This entry concerns a single T cell receptor beta chain. Its antigen is currently unknown. This sample was taken from a study of cytomegalovirus exposure and HLA in healthy donors. V lost 4 bases and J 2 bases, leaving 10 bases between the germline ends. The CDR3 runs to 14 residues. Germline V gene lookup returns CDR1 SGHKS and CDR2 YYEKEE (reference sequence). Study results and limitations: Of the V segments, some could not be distinguished, including TRBV6-2 and TRBV6-3, and were excluded. TCR beta V segments were, for the most part, productive about 87% or about 30% of the time in an earlier analysis.

PCR primers comprised 60 Vbeta and 13 Jbeta primers. This table comes from immunoSEQ multiplex PCR, and its TCRdb copy is limited to in-frame clones, with some not included. Among about 120,000 clones, roughly 80% were seen once, and the ten largest hold 30%. This clonotype originated in a man in his 60s in good health and CMV-seropositive. Sequencing was done on a sample of PBMCs. V gene TRBV5-5 combines with J gene TRBJ1-3; possibly TRBD1 for D (6 bases). The CDR3 DNA reads TGTGCCAGCAGCCTCAGGGGACCTGGAAACACCATATATTTT. Residues: CASSLRGPGNTIYF.